The clone carrying this TCR beta chain has a handful of counts. Its antigen is unidentified. This entry comes from a study of T cell repertoires in cytomegalovirus infection. Broader study findings: CMV carriers having the relevant HLA were flagged by cumulative public TCR beta family frequency. The ex vivo response showed dominance by HLA-C-restricted CMV-specific TCR beta clonotypes.

The CDR3 extends over 12 amino acids. Germline lookup yields CDR1 SNHLY and CDR2 FYNNEI. With 6 bases removed from V and 0 bases from J, the gap between germline ends came to 6 bases. TCRdb itself ran the reads through MiXCR, one entry per CDR3 protein. This table holds about 700,000 distinct CDR3 sequences, around 30% found once. The source is a human donor in good health (CMV status not recorded). Some clones in this sample may be carry-over from other donors' samples. The chain carries TRBV2 and TRBJ2-7; D uncertain. This specimen consisted of cultured PBMCs, obtained from culture after CMV antigen stimulation. The CDR3 DNA sequence: TGTGCCAGCAGGTACAGCTCCTACGAGCAGTACTTC. Protein sequence: CASRYSSYEQYF.